This T cell receptor beta chain was obtained from a study of shared clonotypes between healthy human individuals. Study-level points and caveats: Researchers found naive subsets generally carried larger estimated richness than memory subsets.

In regard to this clone: Its antigen is as yet unknown. This sample also contains other DNA sequences that code for the same CDR3.

The assay used deep level. The repertoire was sequenced with immunoSEQ multiplex PCR; TCRdb's copy has only in-frame clones and lacks some. The sample contains approximately 1,500,000 clones, roughly 98% of which appear only once. Sequenced sample: naive CD4+ T cells sorted from blood. The subset: CD45RA+ positively selected. This clonotype was obtained from a man aged 30-40 years in good health.

CDR3 DNA sequence: TGTGCCAGCAGTCCCGGACAGTTGAACACTGAAGCTTTCTTT. Amino acids: CASSPGQLNTEAFF. The chain combines TRBV27 with TRBJ1-1; D may be TRBD1 (6 bases). Trimming took 5 bases from V and 0 from J, leaving 10 bases between them. CDR1 is MNHEY, CDR2 SMNVEV, per germline (reference sequence). CDR3 length: 14 residues.